This TCR beta chain is from a study of neurological immune-mediated disorders. This clonotype was seen repeatedly, ten times or more. One entry per CDR3 protein, called by TCRdb with MiXCR from the 5' RACE reads. The table has about 120,000 distinct CDR3 sequences, 3% to 3.5% seen once; the top ten hold over 1%. V shed 6 bases and J shed 5 bases, with 9 bases lying between them. This CDR3 is built from 12 residues. Germline V lookup: CDR1 MNHEY, CDR2 SVGEGT. The sample comprised PBMCs. The V call is TRBV6-2 or TRBV6-3, the J call TRBJ2-3; possibly TRBD2 for D (6 bases). The sequence came from a woman aged 25 to 45 with multiple sclerosis. The chain's CDR3 is CASSGEEDTQYF. The CDR3 DNA reads TGTGCCAGCAGCGGGGAGGAAGATACGCAGTATTTT.